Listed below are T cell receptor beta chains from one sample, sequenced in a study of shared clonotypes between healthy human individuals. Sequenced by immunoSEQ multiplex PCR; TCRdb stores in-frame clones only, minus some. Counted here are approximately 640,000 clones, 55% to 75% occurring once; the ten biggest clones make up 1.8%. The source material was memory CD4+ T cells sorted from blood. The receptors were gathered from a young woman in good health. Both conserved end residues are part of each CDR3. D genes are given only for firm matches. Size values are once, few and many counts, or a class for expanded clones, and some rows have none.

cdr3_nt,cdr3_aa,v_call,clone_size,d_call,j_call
TGTGCCAGTAGCCTCTCGTTTAGCGGGCCCACCACCGAGCAGTACTTC,CASSLSFSGPTTEQYF,TRBV19,-,TRBD2,TRBJ2-7
TGTGCCAGCAGCGCGACTAGCGGGAGCCTCACCTACGAGCAGTACTTC,CASSATSGSLTYEQYF,TRBV11-2,-,TRBD2,TRBJ2-7
TGTGCCAGCAACTCTCTCGGGACACGTGATGAAAAACTGTTTTTT,CASNSLGTRDEKLFF,TRBV28,-,-,TRBJ1-4
TGTGCCAGCAGCTTACGTGAGGTCACTGGGGCCAACGTCCTGACTTTC,CASSLREVTGANVLTF,TRBV7-8,few,-,TRBJ2-6
TGCGCCAGCAGTGAGGGGGTCACCGGGGAGCTGTTTTTT,CASSEGVTGELFF,TRBV10-1,-,-,TRBJ2-2
TGTGCCAGCAGCCCCCGGACAGGGGGCGGCTACAATGAGCAGTTCTTC,CASSPRTGGGYNEQFF,TRBV11-3,-,TRBD1,TRBJ2-1
TGTGCCAGCAGTAAGGGGGGGGCCCCCCAAGAGACCCAGTACTTC,CASSKGGAPQETQYF,TRBV28,once,-,TRBJ2-5
TGCGCCAGCAGTGAGTCGCAGCTTACGCAGTATTTT,CASSESQLTQYF,TRBV10-1,few,-,TRBJ2-3
TGCGCCAGCAGCCAACCGACGGGACAGGGGAAAAATGAGCAGTTCTTC,CASSQPTGQGKNEQFF,TRBV4-1,-,TRBD1,TRBJ2-1
TGTGCCAGCAGCCGACTAGCGGGCAGATTCAATGAGCAGTTCTTC,CASSRLAGRFNEQFF,TRBV6-5,-,TRBD2,TRBJ2-1
TGTGCCAGCTCGCCGGGAGTGACGAGGAACACTGAAGCTTTCTTT,CASSPGVTRNTEAFF,TRBV18,-,-,TRBJ1-1
TGTGCCAGCAGCCCACGGACGGGAGATACGCAGTATTTT,CASSPRTGDTQYF,TRBV7-9,-,-,TRBJ2-3
TGTGCCAGTAGTATCGCCCTCGGACTAAACTATGGCTACACCTTC,CASSIALGLNYGYTF,TRBV19,-,-,TRBJ1-2
TGTGCCAGCAGTTTAGCGGGGGGGTTCTACGAGCAGTACTTC,CASSLAGGFYEQYF,TRBV27,-,TRBD2,TRBJ2-7
TGTGCCAGCACCCGCCAGACAGGGGGCGACTATGGCTACACCTTC,CASTRQTGGDYGYTF,TRBV9,-,TRBD1,TRBJ1-2
TGTGCCAGTAGTATGGCTAGCGGTCCCTACGAGCAGTACTTC,CASSMASGPYEQYF,TRBV19,-,TRBD2,TRBJ2-7
TGTGCCAGCTCACCGCTTCCAGGGGACGAGCAGTACTTC,CASSPLPGDEQYF,TRBV18,-,-,TRBJ2-7
TGTGCCAGCAGCTTAGGGGACTCCAGAGATACGCAGTATTTT,CASSLGDSRDTQYF,TRBV7-9,-,-,TRBJ2-3
TGTGCCAGCAGTGATGGACGGACCCTCGGCGAGCAGTACTTC,CASSDGRTLGEQYF,TRBV25-1,-,-,TRBJ2-7
TGTGCCAGCAGCTTAGCATTTATGAGCGGGAATTGGGACAATGAGCAGTTCTTC,CASSLAFMSGNWDNEQFF,TRBV11-3,-,TRBD2,TRBJ2-1
TGTGCCAGCAGCTGGGACGAGAACACTGAAGCTTTCTTT,CASSWDENTEAFF,TRBV7-2,-,-,TRBJ1-1
TGTGCCAGTAGCCCCACCTATAGCAATCAGCCCCAGCATTTT,CASSPTYSNQPQHF,TRBV19,-,-,TRBJ1-5
TGTGCCAGCAGTGCGGGAACGGGCCCGTCAACTAATGAAAAACTGTTTTTT,CASSAGTGPSTNEKLFF,TRBV27,-,-,TRBJ1-4
TGTGCCAGCTCAACAGGGCTTAATACGCAGTATTTT,CASSTGLNTQYF,TRBV18,-,-,TRBJ2-3
TGTGCCAGCAGGTGGGACGGAGAGGCCGGGGAGCTGTTTTTT,CASRWDGEAGELFF,TRBV25-1,-,-,TRBJ2-2
TGTGCCAGCAGCTTGATGTATCGCCCCATGGAGCAGTACTTC,CASSLMYRPMEQYF,TRBV5-4,-,-,TRBJ2-7
TGTGCCAGCAGTGACCCCGGGACAGTAACCGGGGAGCTGTTTTTT,CASSDPGTVTGELFF,TRBV25-1,-,TRBD1,TRBJ2-2
TGTGCCAGCAGCCCAGGGACAGGGGGGTACGAGCAGTACTTC,CASSPGTGGYEQYF,TRBV7-9,few,TRBD1,TRBJ2-7
TGTGCCAGCAGTTCGCTTAGCGGGACGGTCACCGGGGAGCTGTTTTTT,CASSSLSGTVTGELFF,TRBV28,-,TRBD2,TRBJ2-2
TGTGTCAGAATTGCACACAGGGTAGCCCAGGAGACCCAGTACTTC,CVRIAHRVAQETQYF,TRBV7-5,-,-,TRBJ2-5
TGTGCCAGTAGTATTTGGGGGATTAGCACAGATACGCAGTATTTT,CASSIWGISTDTQYF,TRBV19,-,-,TRBJ2-3
TGCGCCAGCACTGGACTAGCGGGAGAGCTCGGGGAGCTGTTTTTT,CASTGLAGELGELFF,TRBV10-2,few,TRBD2,TRBJ2-2
TGCAGTGCTACCCCGGAGACCCAGTACTTC,CSATPETQYF,TRBV20-1,-,-,TRBJ2-5
TGTGCCAGCAGCTTCGATTCGGGAATGCAGTACTTC,CASSFDSGMQYF,TRBV5-4,-,-,TRBJ2-7
TGTGCCAGCAGTTTCGGAGGGCTCGGCACCGGGGAGCTGTTTTTT,CASSFGGLGTGELFF,TRBV27,-,-,TRBJ2-2
TGTGCCAGCAGCTTGGAGACCGGGGAGCTGTTTTTT,CASSLETGELFF,TRBV5-4,-,-,TRBJ2-2
TGTGCCAGCAGCAAAACGATCGGAGGGCGTAGTGGAAACACCATATATTTT,CASSKTIGGRSGNTIYF,TRBV21-1,few,-,TRBJ1-3
TGTGCCAGCAGTAGCGGGAGTGGGTCCTACAATGAGCAGTTCTTC,CASSSGSGSYNEQFF,TRBV28,-,TRBD2,TRBJ2-1
TGTGCCAGCAGCCCCGACGGTTTTTCTGGAAACACCATATATTTT,CASSPDGFSGNTIYF,TRBV7-9,once,-,TRBJ1-3
TGTGCCAGCAGCTTGGATTCAGGGTCTAGCACAGATACGCAGTATTTT,CASSLDSGSSTDTQYF,TRBV5-6,-,-,TRBJ2-3
TGTGCCAGCAGCTCCTCTAGCGCGGGCGAGCAGTACTTC,CASSSSSAGEQYF,TRBV7-2,-,-,TRBJ2-7
TGCAGTGCGGCAGATCTTGAGCAGTTCTTC,CSAADLEQFF,TRBV20-1,few,-,TRBJ2-1
TGTGCCAGCAGTTTGTCCAGCGGAACCTCCTACAATGAGCAGTTCTTC,CASSLSSGTSYNEQFF,TRBV28,-,-,TRBJ2-1
TGTGCCAGCAGTGGACAGAGCCAGCTCGGCTACACCTTC,CASSGQSQLGYTF,TRBV2,-,-,TRBJ1-2
TGTGCCAGCAGTGAAGGGACATCTATGTGGAGATACGAGCAGTACTTC,CASSEGTSMWRYEQYF,TRBV6-1,-,-,TRBJ2-7
TGTGCCAGCTCCCCTGGAGGGGTCGCCCGGTTAGGGGACGAGCAGTACTTC,CASSPGGVARLGDEQYF,TRBV28,-,-,TRBJ2-7
TGTGCCAGCAGCTTATCGGGGACAGGGTTGGAGGAGCAGTACTTC,CASSLSGTGLEEQYF,TRBV11-3,-,TRBD1,TRBJ2-7
TGTGCCAGCAGTCCCCGCCTAGCGGGAGGGTACACAGATACGCAGTATTTT,CASSPRLAGGYTDTQYF,TRBV28,-,TRBD2,TRBJ2-3
TGCGCCAGCAGCTTTACAGGAATTTACGAGCAGTACTTC,CASSFTGIYEQYF,TRBV5-1,many,-,TRBJ2-7
TGTGCCAGCAGCTTCGGGACTAGCGGGAGTATCACCGGGGAGCTGTTTTTT,CASSFGTSGSITGELFF,TRBV5-4,few,TRBD2,TRBJ2-2
TGTGCCAGCAGTTACCGGGAAAATTTGGTCTTC,CASSYRENLVF,TRBV6-5,-,-,TRBJ2-1
TGTGCCAGCAGTTCCCGGGGACTAGCGGGAGGGCGACGGGCAGATACGCAGTATTTT,CASSSRGLAGGRRADTQYF,TRBV28,-,TRBD2,TRBJ2-3
TGTGCCAGCAGCTCCAAAGCGATAGGCCCGGGAGAGACCCAGTACTTC,CASSSKAIGPGETQYF,TRBV7-3,-,-,TRBJ2-5
TGTGCCAGCAGCGTCCTAGCGGGTAGCACAGATACGCAGTATTTT,CASSVLAGSTDTQYF,TRBV9,-,TRBD2,TRBJ2-3
TGTGCCAGCAGTTTATATTTAGTTCCGCGGGAGCAGTACTTC,CASSLYLVPREQYF,TRBV28,few,-,TRBJ2-7
TGCGCCAGCAGAACTGGGACTAGCGGGAGTAGCACAGATACGCAGTATTTT,CASRTGTSGSSTDTQYF,TRBV5-1,-,TRBD2,TRBJ2-3
TGTGCCAGCTCACCAAATGGGGGCACAGATACGCAGTATTTT,CASSPNGGTDTQYF,TRBV18,-,-,TRBJ2-3
TGCGCCAGCAGCTCCAGCGGGAGGGCCGATACGCAGTATTTT,CASSSSGRADTQYF,TRBV5-1,-,TRBD2,TRBJ2-3